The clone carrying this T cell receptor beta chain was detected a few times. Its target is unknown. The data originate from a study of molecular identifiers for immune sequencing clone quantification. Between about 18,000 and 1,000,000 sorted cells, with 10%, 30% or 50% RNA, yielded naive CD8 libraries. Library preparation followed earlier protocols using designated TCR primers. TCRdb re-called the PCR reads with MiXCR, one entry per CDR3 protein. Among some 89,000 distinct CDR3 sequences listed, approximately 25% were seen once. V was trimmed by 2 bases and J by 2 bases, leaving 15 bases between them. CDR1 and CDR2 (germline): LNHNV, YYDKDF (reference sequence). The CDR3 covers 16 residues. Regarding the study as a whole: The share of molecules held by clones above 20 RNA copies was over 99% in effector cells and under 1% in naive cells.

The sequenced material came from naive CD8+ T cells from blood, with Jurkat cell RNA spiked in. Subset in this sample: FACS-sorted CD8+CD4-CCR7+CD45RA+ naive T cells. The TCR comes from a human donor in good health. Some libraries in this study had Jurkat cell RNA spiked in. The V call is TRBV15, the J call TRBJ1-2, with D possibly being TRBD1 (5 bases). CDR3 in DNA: TGTGCCACCAGCAGATCCCGTATCACAGGCAACTATGGCTACACCTTC. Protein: CATSRSRITGNYGYTF.